These 3 T cell receptor beta chains originate from one sample sequenced in a study of shared clonotypes between healthy human individuals (dated by TCRdb to about 2020). Library generation was performed with the immunoSEQ multiplex PCR assay. What TCRdb holds here is the immuneACCESS table cut down to in-frame rearrangements. Part of the clones is not present; checked against another copy, under half of the missing clones reflect an unresolved V gene, and the others are unexplained. The sample has approximately 2.3 million clones on record, approximately 93% of them singletons. Under 0.45% of the sample belongs to the ten largest clones. Sequenced material: naive CD4+ T cells from PBMCs. In light of the paper, this sample's cell subset or site label describes: CD45RA+ positively selected. These receptors all come from a man between 18 and 29 years old in good health. Some clones in this sample may be carry-over from other donors' samples.

J is TRBJ2-1 and V is TRBV4-2; TRBD2 matches 8 bases. Trimming cost V 3 bases and J 3 bases; bases outside gene matches: 10. Germline CDR1 is LGHNA and CDR2 is YNFKEQ. The CDR3 is 17 amino acids. DNA of the CDR3: TGTGCCAGCAGCCAGGACATAGCGGGAAGGGTCTACAATGAGCAGTTCTTC. Translating gives CASSQDIAGRVYNEQFF.

The rearrangement joins TRBV5-4 to TRBJ2-2; TRBD2 aligns across 8 bases. J was trimmed by 4 bases and V by 7 bases; bases with no gene match: 6. Germline CDR1 reads SGHNT; CDR2 reads YYREEE (reference sequence). CDR3 length: 14 amino acids. CDR3 DNA sequence: TGTGCCAGCGCACCCGGGAGGGTCACCGGGGAGCTGTTTTTT. Protein product: CASAPGRVTGELFF.

The rearrangement uses TRBV5-4 and TRBJ2-7; TRBD1 is a possible D gene (8 bases). The CDR3 length is 16 residues. V was trimmed by 2 bases and J by 6 bases, leaving 21 bases between them. Germline CDR1 reads SGHNT; CDR2 reads YYREEE (reference sequence). CDR3 nucleotides: TGTGCCAGCAGCTTCGGAAAGAGGACAGGGAGGGCCGAGCAGTACTTC. Its protein product is CASSFGKRTGRAEQYF.